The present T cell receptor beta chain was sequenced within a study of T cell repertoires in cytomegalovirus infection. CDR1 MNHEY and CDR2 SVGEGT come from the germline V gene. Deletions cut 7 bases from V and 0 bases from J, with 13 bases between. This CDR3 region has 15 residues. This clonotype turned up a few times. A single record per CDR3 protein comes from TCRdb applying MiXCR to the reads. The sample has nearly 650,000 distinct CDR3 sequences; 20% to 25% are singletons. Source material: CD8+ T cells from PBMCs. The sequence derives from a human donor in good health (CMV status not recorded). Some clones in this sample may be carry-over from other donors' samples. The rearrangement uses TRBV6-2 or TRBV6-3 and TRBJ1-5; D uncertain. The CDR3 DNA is TGTGCCAGCACCCTTAACAGTTATAGCAATCAGCCCCAGCATTTT. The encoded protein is CASTLNSYSNQPQHF.